These 17 T cell receptor beta chains originate from one sample sequenced in a study of post-analysis software for immune sequencing data. Findings of the study overall: A few TRBV segments (TRBV5-6, TRBV5-1 and TRBV20-1 among them) occurred more frequently in patients than in controls.

Libraries were made from TCR beta cDNA, and they carried unique molecular identifiers. TCRdb fed the PCR reads into MiXCR, producing one record per CDR3 protein. Of some 690,000 distinct CDR3 sequences detected, approximately 59% appear once; the ten largest clones hold about 11%. Their recognized antigens are unknown. The sample taken for sequencing was blood. The receptor source for this set is a girl between 2 and 10 years old with multiple sclerosis.

This clonotype has a handful of counts. This rearrangement joins TRBV12-3 or TRBV12-4 to TRBJ2-1; unclear D gene. This CDR3 has 11 amino acids. Deletions cut 6 bases from V and 6 bases from J, with 6 bases between. The CDR3 region is CASREVNEQFF. The CDR3, as DNA: TGTGCCAGCAGGGAAGTCAATGAGCAGTTCTTC.

This clonotype was found a few times. The CDR3 here is CSVSPRDRESYEQYF. DNA for the CDR3: TGCAGCGTTTCTCCCCGGGACAGGGAGTCCTACGAGCAGTACTTC. The chain recombines TRBV29-1 with TRBJ2-7, with 9 bases aligning to TRBD1. CDR1 and CDR2 (germline): SQVTM, ANQGSEA. After removal of 5 bases from V and 1 base from J, the junction contained 9 bases not matched to a gene. The CDR3 totals 15 residues.

This clonotype has only a few counts. The gene calls are TRBV29-1 and TRBJ1-2; D is uncertain. Germline values: CDR1 SQVTM, CDR2 ANQGSEA. The CDR3 has 11 residues. V lost 7 bases and J 5 bases, leaving 11 bases between the germline ends. The CDR3 region is CSAKARYGYTF. Written as DNA, the CDR3 is TGCAGCGCCAAAGCTAGATATGGCTACACCTTC.

V is TRBV20-1 and J is TRBJ2-1; possible D gene TRBD2, 6 bases. Germline V gene sequence: CDR1 DFQATT, CDR2 SNEGSKA (reference sequence). This CDR3 region has 15 residues. Trimming shortened V by 6 bases and J by 0 bases, and 15 bases separated the two germline ends. Here the CDR3 DNA reads TGCAGTGCAGACCGGGACTCCAGCTCCTACAATGAGCAGTTCTTC. Protein: CSADRDSSSYNEQFF.

This chain joins TRBV6-6 and TRBJ2-1, with a tentative D call TRBD1 (6 bases). The germline V and J ends were trimmed by 6 bases and 5 bases, with 17 bases remaining between them. The CDR3 spans 15 residues. CDR1 and CDR2 (germline): MNHNY, SVGAGI (reference sequence). CDR3 sequence reads: CASRPGTYINNEQFF. In DNA form, the CDR3 reads TGTGCCAGCAGACCGGGGACATATATTAACAATGAGCAGTTCTTC.

This sequence joins TRBV20-1 and TRBJ2-3; 9 bases align to TRBD1. Germline CDR1 DFQATT, CDR2 SNEGSKA (reference sequence). The CDR3 has 15 amino acids. The junction had 8 bases not matched to a gene; V was cut back by 3 bases and J by 4 bases. CDR3 DNA sequence: TGCAGTGCTAGTGAGGGACAGGGCCTCCCAGATACGCAGTATTTT. Its translation is CSASEGQGLPDTQYF.

The chain combines TRBV5-1 with TRBJ2-3, with 12 bases matching TRBD2. In germline, CDR1 is SGHRS, CDR2 YFSETQ. The CDR3 extends over 16 amino acids. With 0 bases clipped from V and 5 bases from J, the junction kept 4 bases outside the gene matches. The DNA for the CDR3 is TGCGCCAGCAGCTTGGTACTAGCGGGGGGAGAAGATACGCAGTATTTT. Translation: CASSLVLAGGEDTQYF. The full variable domain, its missing parts supplied by reference TRBV5-1 and TRBJ2-3, is KAGVTQTPRYLIKTRGQQVTLSCSPISGHRSVSWYQQTPGQGLQFLFEYFSETQRNKGNFPGRFSGRQFSNSRSEMNVSTLELGDSALYLCASSLVLAGGEDTQYFGPGTRLTVL.

The J gene is TRBJ2-1, the V gene TRBV20-1, with D possibly matching TRBD1 (7 bases). This CDR3 has 15 amino acids. The V gene lost 0 bases and the J gene lost 3 bases, with 12 bases spanning the gap. Per the germline V gene, CDR1 is DFQATT and CDR2 is SNEGSKA (reference sequence). The CDR3 nucleotides are TGCAGTGCTAGAGATGGGGGGACAGACTACAATGAGCAGTTCTTC. Protein product: CSARDGGTDYNEQFF.

V usage is TRBV7-9 and J usage is TRBJ2-1; a possible D gene is TRBD2 (6 bases). Deletions cut 1 base from V and 3 bases from J, with 10 bases between. Germline V CDR1 and CDR2: SEHNR, FQNEAQ (reference sequence). The CDR3 sequence is 15 residues long. The CDR3 DNA reads TGTGCCAGCAGCTTAGTGGAGGGAAACTACAATGAGCAGTTCTTC. Translated: CASSLVEGNYNEQFF.

The chain is built from TRBV3-1 and TRBJ2-5; no firm D call. CDR1 and CDR2 (germline): LGHDT, YNNKEL (reference sequence). This CDR3 region has 14 residues. V was cut by 1 base and J by 2 bases, with 8 bases left in between. In nucleotides, the CDR3 is TGTGCCAGCAGCCAAGGCGCATTTCAAGAGACCCAGTACTTC. This gives the protein CASSQGAFQETQYF.

CDR3 in DNA: TGCGCCAGCAGCGTTATAGCGGGACAGCCTAACACTGAAGCTTTCTTT. As protein: CASSVIAGQPNTEAFF. This chain uses TRBV5-1 with TRBJ1-1; 7 bases agree with TRBD1. Looked up from germline, CDR1 is SGHRS and CDR2 is YFSETQ. CDR3 size: 16 residues. The junction had 11 bases not matched to a gene; V was cut back by 4 bases and J by 2 bases.

V and J are TRBV6-1 and TRBJ1-5; D is undetermined. From germline, CDR1 is MNHNS and CDR2 SASEGT. The V end was cut by 7 bases, the J end by 1 base, with 23 bases between. This CDR3 is built from 18 residues. As DNA, the CDR3 is TGTGCCAGCATCGAACCTTCCCTTTGGGGTAGGAGCAATCAGCCCCAGCATTTT. This sequence encodes CASIEPSLWGRSNQPQHF.

This rearrangement joins TRBV20-1 to TRBJ2-5; a weak D match, TRBD1 (6 bases). The V gene lost 3 bases and the J gene lost 5 bases, with 16 bases spanning the gap. The CDR3 covers 14 residues. Germline assignment: CDR1 DFQATT and CDR2 SNEGSKA (reference sequence). Written as DNA, the CDR3 is TGCAGTGCTAGGGTGCAGGGGTCGGGGGAGACCCAGTACTTC. It translates to CSARVQGSGETQYF.

This clonotype was seen only a few times. The V call is TRBV20-1, the J call TRBJ2-7; possibly TRBD1 or TRBD2 for D (5 bases each). Germline V lookup: CDR1 DFQATT, CDR2 SNEGSKA (reference sequence). The CDR3 consists of 14 residues. V lost 6 bases and J 5 bases, leaving 20 bases between the germline ends. Written as DNA, the CDR3 is TGCAGTGCCCGGATCGGGACGAATCCCAACGAGCAGTACTTC. Its protein is CSARIGTNPNEQYF.

This clonotype was seen more than once but under ten times. The chain is built from TRBV11-2 and TRBJ2-7; 10 bases are shared with TRBD1. V dropped 4 bases and J dropped 4; count of bases not matched to a gene: 19. This CDR3 contains 19 residues. The germline gives CDR1 SGHAT, CDR2 FQNNGV. The DNA for the CDR3 is TGTGCCAGCAGCTCCCTCGGGGACAGGGGAGGTATGGTCAAGTACGAGCAGTACTTC. Protein product: CASSSLGDRGGMVKYEQYF.

The V and J genes are TRBV12-3 or TRBV12-4 and TRBJ1-2; 7 nucleotides agree with TRBD1. The CDR3 is 14 residues long. Unmatched junction bases numbered 9, after V lost 7 bases and J lost 4 bases. CDR3 loop: CASTPSGGSYGYTF. The DNA of the CDR3 is TGTGCCAGCACCCCGTCAGGGGGATCCTATGGCTACACCTTC.

The chain links TRBV7-8 to TRBJ1-1; D ambiguous. V lost 6 bases and J lost 1, with 9 bases in between. There are 13 residues in the CDR3. Germline V gene lookup returns CDR1 SGHVS and CDR2 FQNEAQ. CDR3 in amino acids: CASREDGNTEAFF. The CDR3 DNA reads as TGTGCCAGCAGGGAGGACGGGAACACTGAAGCTTTCTTT.